In its sample, the clone carrying this TCR beta chain was seen a few times. Its antigen remains unidentified. This may stem from a read error, because a much larger clone lies one nucleotide away. Trimming removed 6 bases from V and 4 bases from J, with 9 bases in between. Germline CDR1 reads MNHEY; CDR2 reads SVGEGT. This CDR3 is 12 amino acids long. The library came from three nested PCR rounds adapted from ARM-PCR protocols. TCRdb itself ran the multiplex PCR reads through MiXCR, one entry per CDR3 protein. Among 100,000 to 150,000 distinct CDR3 sequences listed, about 66% were seen once. The template was RNA from unsorted bulk tissue. The data stem from a study of tumor and adjacent non-tumor tissue in lung cancer. General study results and limits: Higher tumor TCR diversity was associated with shorter survival.

The material sequenced was lung tumor tissue. The clonotype was recovered from a man aged 25-40 years with non-small cell lung cancer. The J gene is TRBJ1-1, the V gene TRBV6-2 or TRBV6-3; D might be TRBD1 (5 bases). CDR3 sequence reads: CASRWGGTEAFF. The CDR3 coding sequence is TGTGCCAGCAGATGGGGCGGCACTGAAGCTTTCTTT.